The T cell receptor beta chain under discussion was sequenced for a study of PD-L1 blockade in urothelial cancer. Deletions cut 4 bases from V and 3 bases from J, with 7 bases between. The germline CDR1 and CDR2 sequences are SQVTM and ANQGSEA. The CDR3 extends over 12 amino acids. The time point was: pretreatment peripheral blood. On this clone: No antigen is known for it.

Whole-study results and caveats: Clones that were tumor-associated expanded more in the blood of durable-benefit patients at 3 weeks.

Sequencing used immunoSEQ multiplex PCR; TCRdb keeps in-frame clones, though not all of them. Of tens of thousands of clones in the sample, around nine tenths were seen once. The clonotype originates from a woman in her fifties or sixties with urothelial cancer. The V call is TRBV29-1, the J call TRBJ1-5; D not resolved. Sequenced material: PBMCs, taken around atezolizumab (anti-PD-L1) treatment. The CDR3 sequence is CSVGQANQPQHF. The CDR3 coding sequence is TGCAGCGTTGGTCAGGCCAATCAGCCCCAGCATTTT. Supplemented by reference TRBV29-1 and TRBJ1-5, the full variable domain reads SAVISQKPSRDICQRGTSLTIQCQVDSQVTMMFWYRQQPGQSLTLIATANQGSEATYESGFVIDKFPISRPNLTFSTLTVSNMSPEDSSIYLCSVGQANQPQHFGDGTRLSIL.